A selection of T cell receptor beta chains follows, all from one sample in a study of blood T cell repertoires in COVID-19. Libraries were prepared by immunoSEQ multiplex PCR; TCRdb keeps only in-frame clonotypes and omits some of them. Among about 300,000 clones listed, 80% to 90% were seen once. The sequencing input was PBMCs or T cells enriched from blood (not recorded which). Receptors originate from a man aged 25-45 years who had recovered from COVID-19. CDR3s include the opening cysteine and the closing phenylalanine or tryptophan. D genes are given only for firm matches. Some rows have no size entry. The others give once, few or many, or a class for an expanded clone.

CDR3aa	CDR3nt	d_gene	v_gene	abundance	j_gene
CASSPQGGSNQPQHF	TGTGCCAGCTCACCACAGGGAGGGAGCAATCAGCCCCAGCATTTT	.	TRBV18	.	TRBJ1-5
CASSGRPGQYAPGNTIYF	TGTGCCAGCAGCGGTCGACCGGGACAGTATGCGCCTGGAAACACCATATATTTT	.	TRBV21-1	.	TRBJ1-3
CASSLAPGTPTEAFF	TGCGCCAGCAGCTTGGCACCCGGGACACCTACTGAAGCTTTCTTT	.	TRBV5-1	.	TRBJ1-1
CASKLGGSREAFF	TGCGCCAGCAAGTTGGGGGGTTCCAGGGAAGCTTTCTTT	.	TRBV5-1	.	TRBJ1-1
CASSSGGHKQDTQYF	TGTGCCAGCTCTAGCGGGGGACATAAGCAAGATACGCAGTATTTT	TRBD2	TRBV7-2	.	TRBJ2-3
CAWSVGTKANYGYTF	TGTGCCTGGAGTGTTGGCACGAAAGCTAACTATGGCTACACCTTC	.	TRBV30	.	TRBJ1-2
CASSLETGGANTGELFF	TGCGCCAGCAGCTTGGAGACAGGGGGCGCGAACACCGGGGAGCTGTTTTTT	TRBD1	TRBV5-1	.	TRBJ2-2
CASSSYRNTEAFF	TGCGCCAGCAGCTCCTACAGGAACACTGAAGCTTTCTTT	.	TRBV5-1	.	TRBJ1-1
CASSVSIDRVETQYF	TGTGCCAGCAGCGTATCTATTGACAGGGTCGAGACCCAGTACTTC	TRBD1	TRBV9	once	TRBJ2-5
CASGPAGGAAPHTF	TGTGCTAGTGGTCCGGCCGGCGGGGCCGCGCCCCACACCTTC	.	TRBV12-5	.	TRBJ1-2
CASSSSGGTSYNEQFF	TGCGCCAGCAGCTCGTCGGGGGGGACTTCCTACAATGAGCAGTTCTTC	TRBD2	TRBV5-1	.	TRBJ2-1
CASSPHSLAKNIQYF	TGTGCCAGCAGCCCGCACAGCTTAGCCAAAAACATTCAGTACTTC	.	TRBV7-9	.	TRBJ2-4
CATSDAGQPQHF	TGTGCCACCAGTGACGCGGGCCAGCCCCAGCATTTT	.	TRBV24-1	.	TRBJ1-5
CATSARSGGGDGYTF	TGTGCCACCAGCGCTAGGTCAGGGGGCGGGGATGGCTACACCTTC	TRBD1	TRBV15	few	TRBJ1-2
CASSLEGGVTSTQYF	TGTGCCAGCAGCTTAGAGGGCGGGGTAACCAGTACGCAGTATTTT	.	TRBV11-2	.	TRBJ2-3
CAWTSGRTDTQYF	TGTGCCTGGACTAGCGGAAGGACAGATACGCAGTATTTT	TRBD2	TRBV30	.	TRBJ2-3
CASSVMVRTEAFF	TGTGCCAGCAGTGTAATGGTACGGACTGAAGCTTTCTTT	.	TRBV2	.	TRBJ1-1
CASSQGTQALHYGYTF	TGTGCCAGCAGCCAAGGTACGCAGGCCCTCCACTATGGCTACACCTTC	.	TRBV3-1/TRBV3-2	.	TRBJ1-2
CASSLVQGAAEAFF	TGTGCCAGCAGCTTAGTCCAGGGGGCCGCTGAAGCTTTCTTT	TRBD1	TRBV7-2	.	TRBJ1-1
CASSPEGGSEKLFF	TGTGCCAGCAGCCCAGAAGGGGGCAGTGAAAAACTGTTTTTT	TRBD1	TRBV9	few	TRBJ1-4
CASSDGGNTEAFF	TGTGCCAGTAGTGACGGGGGGAACACTGAAGCTTTCTTT	.	TRBV19	.	TRBJ1-1
CASSSFLTKADTEAFF	TGTGCCAGCAGCTCTTTCTTGACAAAAGCGGACACTGAAGCTTTCTTT	.	TRBV5-8	.	TRBJ1-1
CASSLKADRGISGYTF	TGTGCCAGCAGCTTAAAAGCGGACAGGGGAATCTCCGGCTACACCTTC	TRBD1	TRBV7-9	.	TRBJ1-2
CASSLAEQGNQPQHF	TGTGCCAGCAGCTTAGCGGAACAGGGAAATCAGCCCCAGCATTTT	.	TRBV7-8	.	TRBJ1-5
CASSGQIGGETQYF	TGCGCCAGCAGTGGCCAGATCGGGGGAGAGACCCAGTACTTC	.	TRBV10-1	.	TRBJ2-5
CASSPGGGRYEQYF	TGTGCCAGCAGCCCCGGGGGCGGGAGATACGAGCAGTACTTC	.	TRBV7-2	.	TRBJ2-7
CASRRGLTEDQPQHF	TGTGCCAGTAGACGGGGTTTGACGGAGGATCAGCCCCAGCATTTT	.	TRBV9	.	TRBJ1-5
CASSQGDTLYGNTIYF	TGTGCCAGCAGCCAAGGTGACACGTTATATGGAAACACCATATATTTT	.	TRBV14	.	TRBJ1-3
CAWLNRGVDTGELFF	TGTGCCTGGCTCAACAGGGGCGTGGACACCGGGGAGCTGTTTTTT	TRBD1	TRBV30	.	TRBJ2-2
CASRLQGASSYNEQFF	TGTGCCAGTAGGCTACAGGGGGCGAGCTCCTACAATGAGCAGTTCTTC	TRBD1	TRBV19	once	TRBJ2-1
CASSLGAGSRQPQHF	TGTGCCAGCAGCTTAGGAGCAGGGTCGAGGCAGCCCCAGCATTTT	.	TRBV5-6	.	TRBJ1-5
CASSDSLDTGELFF	TGTGCCAGCAGTGACTCACTTGACACCGGGGAGCTGTTTTTT	.	TRBV6-4	.	TRBJ2-2
CASRHEETQYF	TGTGCCAGCAGACACGAAGAGACCCAGTACTTC	.	TRBV2	.	TRBJ2-5
CASTPSGGLETQYF	TGTGCCAGCACCCCTAGCGGGGGGTTGGAGACCCAGTACTTC	TRBD2	TRBV6-5	.	TRBJ2-5
CAIPGTNTEAFF	TGTGCCATACCAGGGACAAACACTGAAGCTTTCTTT	.	TRBV7-9	.	TRBJ1-1
CASSLTSSYEQYF	TGTGCCAGCAGTCTGACTAGCTCCTACGAGCAGTACTTC	.	TRBV12-3/TRBV12-4	.	TRBJ2-7
CASSLNAPGNSAYTF	TGTGCCAGCAGCTTAAACGCTCCGGGAAACTCTGCCTACACCTTC	.	TRBV7-2	.	TRBJ1-2
CASSLGQGASAEAFF	TGTGCCAGCAGCCTAGGACAGGGGGCGTCGGCTGAAGCTTTCTTT	TRBD1	TRBV7-2	.	TRBJ1-1
CASSEWEGGSSYEQYF	TGTGCCAGCAGTGAATGGGAGGGAGGGAGCTCCTACGAGCAGTACTTC	TRBD2	TRBV6-1	.	TRBJ2-7
CAWNPGARGRAKNIQYF	TGTGCCTGGAACCCCGGCGCGCGGGGTCGAGCCAAAAACATTCAGTACTTC	.	TRBV30	.	TRBJ2-4
CASQAGGRVTYNEQFF	TGTGCCTCCCAAGCGGGGGGGAGGGTTACCTACAATGAGCAGTTCTTC	TRBD2	TRBV30	once	TRBJ2-1
CASSVAAGLGREQFF	TGTGCCAGCAGCGTAGCGGCCGGTCTGGGCCGGGAGCAGTTCTTC	.	TRBV9	.	TRBJ2-1
CSVDRGLGKIGNEQFF	TGCAGCGTTGACAGGGGGCTGGGAAAAATTGGCAATGAGCAGTTCTTC	TRBD1	TRBV29-1	once	TRBJ2-1
CASSPSSYNEQFF	TGTGCCAGCTCACCGAGCTCCTACAATGAGCAGTTCTTC	.	TRBV6-5	.	TRBJ2-1
CASSLGVEWSGRAQETQYF	TGTGCCAGCAGCTTAGGGGTAGAGTGGAGCGGGAGGGCACAAGAGACCCAGTACTTC	TRBD2	TRBV7-9	.	TRBJ2-5